This T cell receptor beta chain emerged from a study of T cells in Graves' hyperthyroidism and ophthalmopathy. RNA transcripts were the template for amplifying TCR beta CDR3 regions. Using the HTBI primer set, a first-round RT-PCR was run on the TCR CDR3. MiXCR, run by TCRdb on the multiplex PCR reads, gives a single entry per CDR3 protein. The table has around 600,000 distinct CDR3 sequences, 14% seen once. Details on this clonotype: Its antigen is undetermined.

Findings and limits, study-wide: In validation, the model predicted ophthalmopathy. These predictions came a median roughly six months before onset. Clonotypes that were expanded in thyroid above 0.001 mostly appeared in blood too.

Lactation, pregnancy, other autoimmune disease or uncontrolled infection excluded patients. Diagnoses were established using clinical symptoms, serum thyroxine and TRAb, thyroid ultrasound and orbital computed tomography. The TCR comes from a woman aged 18-29 years with Graves' ophthalmopathy. The sequenced sample consisted of blood.

CDR3 loop: CASSAPKVTNYGYTF. CDR3 bases: TGTGCCAGCAGTGCCCCCAAGGTGACTAACTATGGCTACACCTTC. V is TRBV28 and J is TRBJ1-2; D is unresolved. Germline V gene lookup returns CDR1 MDHEN and CDR2 SYDVKM. Deletions cut 5 bases from V and 0 bases from J, with 13 bases between. The CDR3 has 15 residues.